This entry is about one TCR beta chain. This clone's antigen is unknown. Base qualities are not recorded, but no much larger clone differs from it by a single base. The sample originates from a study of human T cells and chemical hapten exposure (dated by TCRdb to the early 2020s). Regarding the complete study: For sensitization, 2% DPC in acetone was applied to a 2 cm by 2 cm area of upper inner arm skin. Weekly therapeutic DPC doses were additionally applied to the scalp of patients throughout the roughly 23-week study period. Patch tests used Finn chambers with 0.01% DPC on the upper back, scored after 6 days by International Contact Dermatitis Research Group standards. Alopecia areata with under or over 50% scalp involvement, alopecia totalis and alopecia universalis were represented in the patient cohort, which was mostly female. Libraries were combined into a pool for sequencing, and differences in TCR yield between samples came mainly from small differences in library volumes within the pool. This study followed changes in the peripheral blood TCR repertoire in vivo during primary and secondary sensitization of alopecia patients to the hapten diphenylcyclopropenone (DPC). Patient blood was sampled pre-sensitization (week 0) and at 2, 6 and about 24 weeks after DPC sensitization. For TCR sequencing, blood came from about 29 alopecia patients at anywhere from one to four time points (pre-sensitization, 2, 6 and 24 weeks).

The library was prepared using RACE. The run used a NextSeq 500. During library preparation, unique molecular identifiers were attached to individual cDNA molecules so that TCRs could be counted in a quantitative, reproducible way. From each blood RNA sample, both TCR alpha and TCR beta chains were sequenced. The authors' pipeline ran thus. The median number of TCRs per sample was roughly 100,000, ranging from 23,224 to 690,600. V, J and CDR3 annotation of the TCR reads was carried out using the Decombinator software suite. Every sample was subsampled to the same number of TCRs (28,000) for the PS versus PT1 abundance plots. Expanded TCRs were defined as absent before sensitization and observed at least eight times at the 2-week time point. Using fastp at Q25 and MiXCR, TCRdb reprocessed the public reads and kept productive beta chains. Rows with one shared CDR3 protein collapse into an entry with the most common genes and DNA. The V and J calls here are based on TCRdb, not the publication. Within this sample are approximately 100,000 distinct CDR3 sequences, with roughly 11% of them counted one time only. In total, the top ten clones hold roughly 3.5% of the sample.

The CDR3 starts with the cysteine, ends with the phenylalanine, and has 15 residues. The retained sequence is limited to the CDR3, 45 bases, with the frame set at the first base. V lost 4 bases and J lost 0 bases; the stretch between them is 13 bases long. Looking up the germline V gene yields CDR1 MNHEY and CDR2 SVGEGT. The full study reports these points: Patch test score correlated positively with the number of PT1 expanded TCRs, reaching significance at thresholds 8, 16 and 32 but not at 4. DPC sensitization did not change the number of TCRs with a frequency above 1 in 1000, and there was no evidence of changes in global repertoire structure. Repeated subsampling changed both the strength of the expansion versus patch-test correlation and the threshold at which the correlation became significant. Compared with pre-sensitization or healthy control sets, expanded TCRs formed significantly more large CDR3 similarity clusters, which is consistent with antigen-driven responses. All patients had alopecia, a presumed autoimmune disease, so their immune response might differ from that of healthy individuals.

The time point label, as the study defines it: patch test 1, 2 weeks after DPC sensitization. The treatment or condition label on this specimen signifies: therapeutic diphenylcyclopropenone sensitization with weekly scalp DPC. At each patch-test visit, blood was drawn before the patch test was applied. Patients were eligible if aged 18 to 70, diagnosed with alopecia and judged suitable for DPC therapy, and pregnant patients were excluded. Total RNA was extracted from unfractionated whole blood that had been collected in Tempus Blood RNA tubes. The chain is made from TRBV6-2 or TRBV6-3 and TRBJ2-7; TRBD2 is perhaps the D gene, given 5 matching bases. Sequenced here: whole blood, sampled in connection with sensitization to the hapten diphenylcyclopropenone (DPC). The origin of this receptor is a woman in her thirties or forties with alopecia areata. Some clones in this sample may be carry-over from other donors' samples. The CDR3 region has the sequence CASSSPDYYSYEQYF. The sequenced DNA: TGTGCCAGCAGTTCCCCAGACTACTACTCCTACGAGCAGTACTTC.